This T cell receptor (beta chain) came from a study of blood T cell repertoires in COVID-19. Study context: The cDNA or gDNA used as material had been derived from T cells, B-cell-depleted T cells, or PBMCs.

Cohort allocation depended upon clinical history that participants reported. Profiled with immunoSEQ multiplex PCR; TCRdb holds only in-frame clones, not every one. The sample comprises 280,000 or so clones, roughly 90% of which are singletons, and 1.7% rests with the top ten. The CDR3 covers 14 residues. CDR1 LNHDA and CDR2 SQIVND come from the germline V gene (reference sequence). Trimming removed 5 bases at V and 5 bases at J, with 15 bases between. This chain uses TRBV19 with TRBJ2-5; weak D call: TRBD2 (5 bases). The source of this sequence is a woman aged 18-29 years with acute COVID-19. Sequencing was performed on PBMCs or T cells enriched from blood (not recorded which). CDR3 in amino acids: CASSEGRELETQYF. The CDR3 DNA is TGTGCCAGTAGTGAGGGAAGGGAGCTCGAGACCCAGTACTTC. Full variable domain (outside the CDR3, taken from reference TRBV19 and TRBJ2-5): DGGITQSPKYLFRKEGQNVTLSCEQNLNHDAMYWYRQDPGQGLRLIYYSQIVNDFQKGDIAEGYSVSREKKESFPLTVTSAQKNPTAFYLCASSEGRELETQYFGPGTRLLVL.